Listed below are T cell receptor beta chains from one sample, sequenced in a study of T cell responses to AZD1222 COVID-19 vaccine. Repertoires were generated with immunoSEQ multiplex PCR, while TCRdb's copy carries only in-frame clones and drops some. The sample contains 80,000 or so clones, roughly 90% of which appear only once. Sequenced here: peripheral blood, sampled 28 days after the second AZD1222 dose. These receptor sequences come from an adult who received the AZD1222 COVID-19 vaccine. Each CDR3 is given with its conserved first and last residue. D genes are given only for firm matches. Clone size appears in some rows only: once, few, many, or a class for an expanded clone.

D | size | J | V | DNA | CDR3
. | . | TRBJ1-6 | TRBV30 | TGTGCCTGGAAAGGTCAGAGCTATTCACCCCTCCACTTT | CAWKGQSYSPLHF
TRBD2 | . | TRBJ2-1 | TRBV5-1 | TGCGCCAGCAGCATTCAAGCGGGAGGGCCTTTTAATGAGCAGTTCTTC | CASSIQAGGPFNEQFF
. | . | TRBJ1-1 | TRBV20-1 | TGCAGTGGGGACATGAACACTGAAGCTTTCTTT | CSGDMNTEAFF
. | . | TRBJ2-5 | TRBV6-6 | TGTGCCAGCACTAAAAGGGGTTTTAGGGAGACCCAGTACTTC | CASTKRGFRETQYF
. | . | TRBJ2-6 | TRBV11-2 | TGTGCCAGCAGCTTAGGATGGACCGGGGCCAACGTCCTGACTTTC | CASSLGWTGANVLTF
. | . | TRBJ1-2 | TRBV5-1 | TGCGCCAGCAGCTTGGCAGGACAGCACTATGGCTACACCTTC | CASSLAGQHYGYTF
. | . | TRBJ1-4 | TRBV5-6 | TGTGCCAGCAGCTTTGAAAGGGGGATGGATGAAAAACTGTTTTTT | CASSFERGMDEKLFF
TRBD1 | . | TRBJ1-1 | TRBV27 | TGTGCCAGCAGTTTATCCGACAGGGGAAGGACTGAAGCTTTCTTT | CASSLSDRGRTEAFF
. | . | TRBJ1-2 | TRBV14 | TGTGCCAGCAGCCAAGGTTCATTGGGGAGGGTTTATGGCTACACCTTC | CASSQGSLGRVYGYTF
. | . | TRBJ2-5 | TRBV5-6 | TGTGCCAGCCGTCGGTGGGGACAAGAGACCCAGTACTTC | CASRRWGQETQYF
. | . | TRBJ1-2 | TRBV5-4 | TGTGCCAGCAGCTTGCGAGCTAACTATGGCTACACCTTC | CASSLRANYGYTF
. | . | TRBJ1-3 | TRBV10-3 | TGTGCCATCAATCAGGGGAATTTTGGAAACACCATATATTTT | CAINQGNFGNTIYF
TRBD2 | . | TRBJ2-7 | TRBV27 | TGTGCCAGCAGTTTGTTAGTAGCGGGAGGACTTGGCGAGCAGTACTTC | CASSLLVAGGLGEQYF
TRBD2 | . | TRBJ2-3 | TRBV3-1/TRBV3-2 | TGTGCCAGCAGCCGAGCAGCGGGAGGGTCCACAGATACGCAGTATTTT | CASSRAAGGSTDTQYF
TRBD2 | . | TRBJ2-3 | TRBV3-1/TRBV3-2 | TGTGCCAGCAGCCAAGGTCTAGCGGAGACAGATACGCAGTATTTT | CASSQGLAETDTQYF
. | . | TRBJ2-7 | TRBV19 | TGTGCCAGTAGTATAAATTTTAGGAGCTACGAGCAGTACTTC | CASSINFRSYEQYF
. | . | TRBJ2-7 | TRBV1 | TGCACCAGCAGCCAAGTATATCTAGCGGGAGGGATACCCGAGCAGTACTTC | CTSSQVYLAGGIPEQYF
. | . | TRBJ1-1 | TRBV10-1 | TGCGCCAGCAGTGTCTATTCCGGGACCCGGGCTGAAGCTTTCTTT | CASSVYSGTRAEAFF
. | . | TRBJ1-5 | TRBV21-1 | TGTGCCAGCAAGGGGGGATGGGACAGAAATCAGCCCCAGCATTTT | CASKGGWDRNQPQHF
. | . | TRBJ1-1 | TRBV6-5 | TGTGCCAGCACTCTGACAGAGTTAAACACTGAAGCTTTCTTT | CASTLTELNTEAFF
TRBD2 | . | TRBJ2-1 | TRBV7-2 | TGTGCCAGCAGCTTAGTGGGCGGGAGAAACTACAATGAGCAGTTCTTC | CASSLVGGRNYNEQFF
. | . | TRBJ1-1 | TRBV5-6 | TGTGCCAGCAGCCCCCCCCCGGCGCCGAACACTGAAGCTTTCTTT | CASSPPPAPNTEAFF
. | . | TRBJ2-5 | TRBV5-6 | TGTGCCAGCAGCTTTGGGGTCTGGGAGACCCAGTACTTC | CASSFGVWETQYF
. | . | TRBJ2-1 | TRBV2 | TGTGCCGGCTCTTCAGCGGGCCATCTAAATGAGCAGTTCTTC | CAGSSAGHLNEQFF
. | . | TRBJ2-1 | TRBV27 | TGTGCCAGCAGTTCCAAGGGTAATGAGCAGTTCTTC | CASSSKGNEQFF
TRBD1 | . | TRBJ1-1 | TRBV10-3 | TGTGCCATAGAAGCTGACAGGGGGCGGGTTGCTGAAGCTTTCTTT | CAIEADRGRVAEAFF
. | . | TRBJ1-6 | TRBV12-3/TRBV12-4 | TGTGCCAGCGTAGCAGCCAGAAATTCACCCCTCCACTTT | CASVAARNSPLHF
TRBD1 | . | TRBJ1-2 | TRBV25-1 | TGTGCCAGCAGTCTCGGACAGGGGAACTATGGCTACACCTTC | CASSLGQGNYGYTF
TRBD2 | . | TRBJ2-5 | TRBV13 | TGTGCCAGCAGCTCCGTTTCGGAGGTGGGGGGGTTCCAAGAGACCCAGTACTTC | CASSSVSEVGGFQETQYF
TRBD2 | . | TRBJ2-7 | TRBV11-2 | TGTGCCAGCAGCCCCCTGGGGGGAGGGGCATTCTACGAGCAGTACTTC | CASSPLGGGAFYEQYF
. | . | TRBJ2-2 | TRBV21-1 | TGTGCCAGCAGCAAAACACAGGGGGAGAACACCGGGGAGCTGTTTTTT | CASSKTQGENTGELFF
TRBD1 | . | TRBJ1-1 | TRBV5-1 | TGCGCCAGCAGCGATGAGGACAGGGTCGGCATGAACACTGAAGCTTTCTTT | CASSDEDRVGMNTEAFF
TRBD1 | . | TRBJ1-4 | TRBV5-1 | TGCGCCAGCAGCTTGGGCCAGGGGGGCGAAAAACTGTTTTTT | CASSLGQGGEKLFF
TRBD1 | . | TRBJ1-1 | TRBV6-5 | TGTGCCAGCAAGATGACAGGGATGAACACTGAAGCTTTCTTT | CASKMTGMNTEAFF
. | . | TRBJ2-7 | TRBV30 | TGTGCCTGGAGTGTACCCCAGGTCGAGCAGTACTTC | CAWSVPQVEQYF
. | . | TRBJ1-3 | TRBV6-5 | TGTGCCAGCAGTCAGCACAACTCTGGAAACACCATATATTTT | CASSQHNSGNTIYF
. | . | TRBJ1-1 | TRBV7-9 | TGTGCCAGCAGCTTAGCCTTGGACTCCCAAGGGGCTTTCTTT | CASSLALDSQGAFF
. | . | TRBJ1-5 | TRBV2 | TGTGCCAGCAGTGAATTAAGGGGTGAGCCCCAGCATTTT | CASSELRGEPQHF
TRBD1 | . | TRBJ1-1 | TRBV19 | TGTGCCAGTACCCCAGGGGGTAGGATGAACACTGAAGCTTTCTTT | CASTPGGRMNTEAFF
. | . | TRBJ1-1 | TRBV3-1/TRBV3-2 | TGTGCCAGCAGGCCAGGCCCCTGGGCCACTGAAGCTTTCTTT | CASRPGPWATEAFF
. | once | TRBJ1-6 | TRBV25-1 | TGTGCCAGCAGTCCATCCGGGGGCCGCGAATCACCCCTCCACTTT | CASSPSGGRESPLHF
. | once | TRBJ2-5 | TRBV27 | TGTGCCAGCAGTTCGAACCTGCCCCCCCCCGGGGACCAGTACTTC | CASSSNLPPPGDQYF
. | . | TRBJ1-1 | TRBV29-1 | TGCAGCGCAGGGCAGGGAGACCACACTGAAGCTTTCTTT | CSAGQGDHTEAFF
. | . | TRBJ1-2 | TRBV2 | TGTGCCAGCAGGCCGGGGGGCTATGGCTACACCTTC | CASRPGGYGYTF
. | . | TRBJ1-3 | TRBV4-2 | TGTGCCAGCAGCCAAACGGGTCGGGCAGGGGCCACTGGAAACACCATATATTTT | CASSQTGRAGATGNTIYF
. | . | TRBJ2-6 | TRBV10-3 | TGTGCCATCAGTAGTGGGGGAAGCTCTGGGGCCAACGTCCTGACTTTC | CAISSGGSSGANVLTF
. | . | TRBJ1-5 | TRBV7-2 | TGTGCCAGCAGCTTATTCAGGGTCCAATCTCAGCCCCAGCATTTT | CASSLFRVQSQPQHF
TRBD2 | . | TRBJ2-1 | TRBV7-9 | TGTGCCAGCAGCTGGCCGGGACTAGCGGGAGATGAGCAGTTCTTC | CASSWPGLAGDEQFF
. | . | TRBJ2-4 | TRBV6-2/TRBV6-3 | TGTGCCAGCAGCCCCTTCCGGGGGAATGGCAAAAACATTCAGTACTTC | CASSPFRGNGKNIQYF
. | . | TRBJ1-5 | TRBV27 | TGTGCCAGCGGGTGGGGGGACGGGCAGCCCCAGCATTTT | CASGWGDGQPQHF
TRBD1 | few | TRBJ1-4 | TRBV7-2 | TGTGCCAGCAGCTTAGTCGTTGTGGGACAGGGGACTTCTAATGAAAAACTGTTTTTT | CASSLVVVGQGTSNEKLFF
. | . | TRBJ1-1 | TRBV19 | TGTGCCAGTAGTAATAGGGGAGAAACTGAAGCTTTCTTT | CASSNRGETEAFF
TRBD1 | . | TRBJ2-2 | TRBV5-4 | TGTGCCAGCAGACCGACAGGGGGAGTCACCGGGGAGCTGTTTTTT | CASRPTGGVTGELFF
TRBD1 | once | TRBJ1-6 | TRBV6-4 | TGTGCCAGCAGTGTGGGACAGGCTAATTCACCCCTCCACTTT | CASSVGQANSPLHF
TRBD2 | . | TRBJ2-3 | TRBV6-1 | TGTGCCAGCAGTGAAGGGGCGACTAGCGGGACAGATACGCAGTATTTT | CASSEGATSGTDTQYF
. | . | TRBJ2-7 | TRBV5-1 | TGCGCCAGCAGCTTGGACCGGGACTGGCTGGTTGATGAGCAGTACTTC | CASSLDRDWLVDEQYF
. | . | TRBJ1-2 | TRBV4-3 | TGCGCCAGCAGCCAAGAAAGTGAAAGGGCCTATGGCTACACCTTC | CASSQESERAYGYTF
TRBD1 | . | TRBJ1-3 | TRBV4-1 | TGCGCCAGCAGCCAAGCCGAGACAGGGAGGACCATATATTTT | CASSQAETGRTIYF